These 26 T cell receptor beta chains were sequenced from one sample in a study of beta chain features in type 1 diabetes. The authors reverse transcribed all of the isolated RNA, so sequencing captured expressed TCRB transcripts. Only in-frame clones appear in the TCRdb table, and some are missing; sequencing was by immunoSEQ multiplex PCR. The sample consists of 300,000 to 450,000 clones, roughly 13% of them appearing once. Sequenced input: naive CD4+ T cells from blood. The receptors come from a young man in good health.

The rearrangement joins TRBV9 to TRBJ2-2, with 11 positions matching TRBD2. CDR3 length: 16 amino acids. J gave up 2 bases and V 4 bases, and 4 bases lay outside the gene matches. The germline V gene encodes CDR1 SGDLS and CDR2 YYNGEE. CDR3 in amino acids: CASSPLAGGNTGELFF. CDR3 bases: TGTGCCAGCAGCCCCCTAGCGGGGGGCAACACCGGGGAGCTGTTTTTT.

This clone was counted only a few times. The chain couples TRBV13 to TRBJ2-5, with 9 bases fitting TRBD1. CDR1 is PRHDT, CDR2 FYEKMQ, per germline (reference sequence). V lost 2 bases and J lost 5; bases outside the gene matches: 12. This CDR3 spans 17 amino acids. CDR3: CASSLHRGRKLGETQYF. The CDR3 DNA sequence: TGTGCCAGCAGCTTACACAGGGGGCGCAAATTAGGCGAGACCCAGTACTTC. Using reference TRBV13 and TRBJ2-5 for the parts outside the CDR3, the full variable domain is AAGVIQSPRHLIKEKRETATLKCYPIPRHDTVYWYQQGPGQDPQFLISFYEKMQSDKGSIPDRFSAQQFSDYHSELNMSSLELGDSALYFCASSLHRGRKLGETQYFGPGTRLLVL.

This clone has just a few counts. This chain links TRBV30 with TRBJ2-1; tentative D call: TRBD2 (5 bases). The germline gives CDR1 GTSNPN, CDR2 SVGIG (reference sequence). The CDR3 length is 14 residues. The V and J ends lost 3 bases and 2 bases respectively, with 11 bases between them. The CDR3 is CAWREGSPYNEQFF. CDR3 in DNA: TGTGCCTGGAGGGAAGGGAGCCCCTACAATGAGCAGTTCTTC.

This clone was counted a few times. The chain uses TRBV18 and TRBJ1-1; D possibly corresponds to TRBD1 (5 bases). Trimming removed 6 bases from V and 11 bases from J, with 22 bases in between. The CDR3 loop spans 14 amino acids. Looked up from germline, CDR1 is KGHSH and CDR2 is LQKENI. CDR3 DNA sequence: TGTGCCAGCTCGCCCTCGACAGAACCTATGAGGGCTTTCTTT. It encodes CASSPSTEPMRAFF.

The chain uses TRBV25-1 and TRBJ2-5; 8 bases match TRBD1. V lost 5 bases to trimming and J lost 5 bases; unmatched junction nucleotides: 13. The CDR3 is 16 amino acids. Germline loops: CDR1 MGHDK, CDR2 SYGVNS. The CDR3 region is CASSSTTGAVRETQYF. CDR3 in DNA: TGTGCCAGCAGTTCGACGACAGGGGCGGTTAGGGAGACCCAGTACTTC.

This clone was seen a handful of times. For the CDR3, the DNA is TGTGCCAGCAGCTTAGGTGCGGGGGGGCCCGATACGCAGTATTTT. Protein: CASSLGAGGPDTQYF. V is TRBV11-2 and J is TRBJ2-3, with 9 bases aligning to TRBD2. The germline CDR1 and CDR2 sequences are SGHAT and FQNNGV. Unmatched junction bases numbered 5, after V lost 1 base and J lost 6 bases. The CDR3 runs to 15 residues.

A few counts support this clone. The chain links TRBV6-6 to TRBJ2-5; TRBD1 might be the D (6 bases). V shed 4 bases and J shed 7 bases, with 10 bases lying between them. Germline assignment: CDR1 MNHNY and CDR2 SVGAGI (reference sequence). The CDR3 consists of 12 residues. The CDR3 sequence is CASSSTQGTQYF. The DNA of the CDR3 is TGTGCCAGCAGTTCCACACAGGGGACCCAGTACTTC.

The V gene is TRBV27, the J gene TRBJ2-5; a possible D gene is TRBD1 (7 bases). The CDR3 length is 17 residues. Germline V gene sequence: CDR1 MNHEY, CDR2 SMNVEV (reference sequence). Trimming removed 0 bases at V and 5 bases at J, with 19 bases between. CDR3 sequence: CASSLSVGAGGLETQYF. For the CDR3, the DNA is TGTGCCAGCAGTTTATCAGTCGGGGCAGGGGGGTTGGAGACCCAGTACTTC.

This clone was seen more than once but under ten times. The rearrangement uses TRBV9 and TRBJ1-2; D remains unclear. This CDR3 has 14 residues. Germline V gene data show CDR1 as SGDLS and CDR2 as YYNGEE. Trimming cost V 1 base and J 4 bases, with 11 bases left between them. In DNA, the CDR3 is TGTGCCAGCAGCGTATCCCTTACAGCCTATGGCTACACCTTC. Translating gives CASSVSLTAYGYTF. The variable domain in full, completed from reference TRBV9 and TRBJ1-2, reads DSGVTQTPKHLITATGQRVTLRCSPRSGDLSVYWYQQSLDQGLQFLIQYYNGEERAKGNILERFSAQQFPDLHSELNLSSLELGDSALYFCASSVSLTAYGYTFGSGTRLTVV.

This clone has just a few counts. The rearrangement links TRBV5-1 to TRBJ1-2; D gene ambiguous. Trimming took off 2 bases at V and 3 bases at J, with 11 bases between the two ends. This CDR3 is 14 amino acids long. CDR1 and CDR2 (germline): SGHRS, YFSETQ. In DNA, the CDR3 is TGCGCCAGCAGCTTTGAACTACCAGACTATGGCTACACCTTC. Translating gives CASSFELPDYGYTF.

This chain joins TRBV7-2 and TRBJ1-5, with D perhaps TRBD1 (5 bases). Trimming pared 5 bases from V and 4 bases from J, leaving 15 bases between. The CDR3 contains 15 residues. The germline V gene encodes CDR1 SGHTA and CDR2 FQGNSA. The CDR3 loop reads CASSRGTGHNQPQHF. CDR3 nucleotide sequence: TGTGCCAGCAGCCGCGGTACAGGACATAATCAGCCCCAGCATTTT.

The table lists this clone with a few counts. The gene calls are TRBV11-1 and TRBJ1-2, with 7 bases that match TRBD1. The V and J ends lost 5 bases and 3 bases, in that order; junction bases with no gene match: 3. The length of the CDR3 is 13 residues. The V gene's germline CDR1 is SGHAT and CDR2 FQDESV (reference sequence). For the CDR3, the DNA is TGTGCCAGCAGCGTCACAGGGGACTATGGCTACACCTTC. Protein: CASSVTGDYGYTF.

Concerning this clone: The same CDR3 arises from other DNA sequences in this sample as well. The chain links TRBV30 to TRBJ1-5; 8 nucleotides match TRBD1. The trim removed 1 base at V and 4 bases at J, leaving 0 bases unmatched. There are 13 residues in the CDR3. Germline V gene data show CDR1 as GTSNPN and CDR2 as SVGIG (reference sequence). CDR3 residues: CAWSGTGNQPQHF. DNA for the CDR3: TGTGCCTGGAGTGGGACAGGGAATCAGCCCCAGCATTTT.

This clone occurred a few times. This chain connects TRBV28 to TRBJ2-7, with 12 bases identical to TRBD2. Germline CDR1 MDHEN, CDR2 SYDVKM. CDR3 length equals 15 residues. The V segment lost 5 bases and the J segment 5 bases; nucleotides outside the gene matches: 7. The CDR3 protein is CASSPPGLAGDEQYF. In DNA, the CDR3 is TGTGCCAGCAGTCCCCCGGGACTAGCGGGTGACGAGCAGTACTTC.

This clone was counted between two and nine times. This chain connects TRBV7-9 to TRBJ1-2, with D uncertain. Trimming pared 1 base from V and 1 base from J, leaving 10 bases between. CDR3 length: 15 residues. CDR1 and CDR2 from the germline V gene are SEHNR and FQNEAQ (reference sequence). The DNA of the CDR3 is TGTGCCAGCAGCTTAGAACTGTCCCTTAACTATGGCTACACCTTC. It translates to CASSLELSLNYGYTF.

The gene calls are TRBV7-2 and TRBJ2-7, with D maybe TRBD2 (5 bases). Trimming cost V 3 bases and J 3 bases, with 6 bases left between them. This CDR3 is 12 amino acids long. Germline assignment: CDR1 SGHTA and CDR2 FQGNSA. The CDR3 here is CASSFEGYEQYF. The DNA of the CDR3 is TGTGCCAGCAGCTTCGAGGGCTACGAGCAGTACTTC. Full variable domain (remainder filled in from reference TRBV7-2 and TRBJ2-7): GAGVSQSPSNKVTEKGKDVELRCDPISGHTALYWYRQSLGQGLEFLIYFQGNSAPDKSGLPSDRFSAERTGGSVSTLTIQRTQQEDSAVYLCASSFEGYEQYFGPGTRLTVT.

For this clone: Relative to the germline gene, one junction end is altered; a read error may explain this. J is TRBJ2-7 and V is TRBV29-1, with 7 positions matching TRBD1. Germline V gives CDR1 SQVTM, CDR2 ANQGSEA. CDR3 length: 13 amino acids. CDR3 sequence: CSVERDSGYGQYF. In DNA form, the CDR3 reads TGCAGCGTTGAAAGGGACAGTGGCTACGGGCAGTACTTC.

V is TRBV29-1 and J is TRBJ1-1; 10 bases fit TRBD1. With V trimmed by 4 bases and J by 5 bases, 10 bases remained unmatched. The CDR3 extends over 15 amino acids. The germline V gene has CDR1 SQVTM and CDR2 ANQGSEA. CDR3 sequence reads: CSVVRKDRGETEAFF. CDR3 DNA sequence: TGCAGCGTTGTACGCAAGGACAGGGGGGAAACTGAAGCTTTCTTT.

This clone was picked up a small number of times. The sample holds other DNA sequences that translate to the same CDR3. The genes are TRBV7-3 and TRBJ1-1, with D perhaps matching TRBD1 (5 bases). The germline V and J ends were trimmed by 1 base and 1 base, with 7 bases remaining between them. The germline gives CDR1 SGHTA, CDR2 FQGTGA. The CDR3 contains 14 residues. The CDR3, as DNA: TGTGCCAGCAGCTTAAACGGGGGGAACACTGAAGCTTTCTTT. Translated: CASSLNGGNTEAFF.

Only a few counts were recorded for this clone. This chain joins TRBV7-2 and TRBJ2-3; no firm D call. CDR1 is SGHTA and CDR2 is FQGNSA in the germline V gene. This CDR3 contains 15 residues. V lost 1 base and J lost 2, with 10 bases in between. CDR3 DNA sequence: TGTGCCAGCAGCTTAGTGGGCAGTTTCACAGATACGCAGTATTTT. Its translation: CASSLVGSFTDTQYF.

This clone was detected a few times. This chain joins TRBV7-2 and TRBJ2-5, with a weak D call TRBD1 (6 bases). Germline V CDR1 and CDR2: SGHTA, FQGNSA. The CDR3 is 14 residues long. V lost 1 base, J lost 4 bases, and 10 bases lay in between. The CDR3 DNA sequence: TGTGCCAGCAGCTTAGGGGGGCCAATAGAGACCCAGTACTTC. Its protein is CASSLGGPIETQYF.

The chain links TRBV7-9 to TRBJ1-5, with D perhaps TRBD1 (5 bases). Trimming took 5 bases from V and 4 from J, leaving 9 bases between them. Germline V gene lookup returns CDR1 SEHNR and CDR2 FQNEAQ (reference sequence). This CDR3 comprises 13 residues. CDR3 nucleotide sequence: TGTGCCAGCAGCCAAAGGGGAAATCAGCCCCAGCATTTT. It specifies CASSQRGNQPQHF.

This clone was recorded a few times. This chain links TRBV5-1 with TRBJ2-1; 13 bases are a match to TRBD2. Per germline, CDR1 SGHRS and CDR2 YFSETQ. The J segment lost 7 bases and the V segment lost 2 bases, leaving 3 bases of the junction unmatched. The CDR3 consists of 15 residues. The CDR3 nucleotides read TGCGCCAGCAGCTTAGGGACTAGCGGGGTTAATGAGCAGTTCTTC. It is translated as CASSLGTSGVNEQFF.

This clone turned up a few times. The chain employs TRBV29-1 and TRBJ1-1; D not resolved. The CDR3 is made up of 15 amino acids. Trimming took 6 bases from V and 7 from J, leaving 24 bases between them. The V gene's germline CDR1 is SQVTM and CDR2 ANQGSEA. The CDR3 reads CSVGIGFRSRLEAFF. The CDR3 DNA sequence: TGCAGCGTCGGGATCGGTTTTAGGTCAAGACTTGAAGCTTTCTTT.

The CDR3 sequence: CASRAGTSGTYEQYF. The CDR3 DNA sequence: TGTGCCAGCAGGGCCGGGACTAGCGGGACCTACGAGCAGTACTTC. The V and J genes are TRBV6-5 and TRBJ2-7; TRBD2 agrees at 13 bases. Germline lookup yields CDR1 MNHEY and CDR2 SVGAGI. V shed 6 bases and J 2 bases; nucleotides not matched to a gene: 4. This CDR3 comprises 15 residues.

The chain employs TRBV28 and TRBJ1-4; D ambiguous. With 7 bases removed from V and 0 bases from J, the gap between germline ends came to 12 bases. The CDR3 is made up of 15 amino acids. CDR1 and CDR2 (germline): MDHEN, SYDVKM. DNA for the CDR3: TGTGCCAGCATCTCGCAGATCTCAACTAATGAAAAACTGTTTTTT. Its translation is CASISQISTNEKLFF.